This entry is about one T cell receptor (beta chain). The data originate from a study of blood T cell repertoires in COVID-19. J gave up 3 bases and V 1 base, and 5 bases lay outside the gene matches. Germline V lookup: CDR1 SEHNR, CDR2 FQNEAQ (reference sequence). The CDR3 covers 16 residues. Some clones are missing from TCRdb's copy, which holds only in-frame ones; the method was immunoSEQ multiplex PCR. The sample carries hundreds of thousands of clones, about nine tenths recorded once. The receptor was isolated from a woman between 25 and 40 years old with acute COVID-19. The chain has TRBV7-9 and TRBJ2-1; 8 positions match TRBD2. Source material: PBMCs or T cells enriched from blood (not recorded which). CDR3 loop: CASSLVVSGGYNEQFF. As DNA, the CDR3 is TGTGCCAGCAGCTTAGTTGTCAGCGGGGGCTACAATGAGCAGTTCTTC.